This T cell receptor (beta chain) was profiled in a study of cytomegalovirus exposure and HLA in healthy donors. The PCR ran on 60 Vbeta and 13 Jbeta primers. The table came from immunoSEQ multiplex PCR; TCRdb's copy has only in-frame clones and leaves some out. The sample contains 150,000 or so clones, roughly 86% of which appear only once. Overall study results and limits: The study put 150 or so TCR beta chains on its list as cytomegalovirus-associated. One later analysis reportedly identified an Asian-associated ancestry cluster that showed fewer N-insertions than the roughly 670-donor mean.

This clone was counted a few times. Antigen: not known. This CDR3 contains 15 residues. The V gene end was trimmed by 6 bases and the J gene end by 8 bases; junction bases not matched to a gene: 11. Per germline, CDR1 KGHSH and CDR2 LQKENI. This receptor was taken from a man aged 18 to 35 in good health and CMV-seropositive. Sequencing was performed on PBMCs. The J gene is TRBJ2-4, the V gene TRBV18; TRBD2 matches 9 bases. The CDR3 sequence is CASSGGGARGDIQYF. The CDR3 nucleotides are TGTGCCAGCTCGGGCGGGGGGGCTCGTGGAGACATTCAGTACTTC.